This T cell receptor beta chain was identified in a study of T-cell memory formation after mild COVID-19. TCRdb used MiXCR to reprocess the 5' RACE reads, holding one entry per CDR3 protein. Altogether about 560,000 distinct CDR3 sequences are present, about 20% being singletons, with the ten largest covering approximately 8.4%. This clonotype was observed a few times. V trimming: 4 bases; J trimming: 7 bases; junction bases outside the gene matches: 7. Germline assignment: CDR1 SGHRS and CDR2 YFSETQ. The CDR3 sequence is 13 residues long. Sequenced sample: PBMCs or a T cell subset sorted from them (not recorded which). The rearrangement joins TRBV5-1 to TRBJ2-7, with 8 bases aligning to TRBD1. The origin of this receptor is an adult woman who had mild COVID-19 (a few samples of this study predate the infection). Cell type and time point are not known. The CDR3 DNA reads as TGCGCCAGCAGCCCGGACAGGGAGGAAGAGCAGTACTTC. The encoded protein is CASSPDREEEQYF.